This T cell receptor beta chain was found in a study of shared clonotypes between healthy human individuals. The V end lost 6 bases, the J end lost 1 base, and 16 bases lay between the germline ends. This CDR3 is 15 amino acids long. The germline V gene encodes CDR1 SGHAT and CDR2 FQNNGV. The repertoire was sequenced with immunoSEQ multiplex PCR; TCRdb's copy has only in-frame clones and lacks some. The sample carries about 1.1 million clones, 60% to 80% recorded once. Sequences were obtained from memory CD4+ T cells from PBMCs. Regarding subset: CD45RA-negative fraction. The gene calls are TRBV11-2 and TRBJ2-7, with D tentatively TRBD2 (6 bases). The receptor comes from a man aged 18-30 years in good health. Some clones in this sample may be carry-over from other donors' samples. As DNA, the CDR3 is TGTGCCAGCAGTAGGGGAGCGGGTCGATCCTACGAGCAGTACTTC. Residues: CASSRGAGRSYEQYF.